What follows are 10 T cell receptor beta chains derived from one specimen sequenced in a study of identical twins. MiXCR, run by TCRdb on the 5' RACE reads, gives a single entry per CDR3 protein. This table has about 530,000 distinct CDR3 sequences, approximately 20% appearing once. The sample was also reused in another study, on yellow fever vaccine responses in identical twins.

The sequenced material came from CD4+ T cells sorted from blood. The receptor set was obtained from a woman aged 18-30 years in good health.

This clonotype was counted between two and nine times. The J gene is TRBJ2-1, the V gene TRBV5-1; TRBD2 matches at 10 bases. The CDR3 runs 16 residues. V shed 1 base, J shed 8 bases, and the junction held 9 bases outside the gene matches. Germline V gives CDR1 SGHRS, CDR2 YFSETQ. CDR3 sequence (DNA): TGCGCCAGCAGCTTGCAGTCTAGCGGGAGATTCCATGAGCAGTTCTTC. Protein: CASSLQSSGRFHEQFF. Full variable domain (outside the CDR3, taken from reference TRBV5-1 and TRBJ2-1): KAGVTQTPRYLIKTRGQQVTLSCSPISGHRSVSWYQQTPGQGLQFLFEYFSETQRNKGNFPGRFSGRQFSNSRSEMNVSTLELGDSALYLCASSLQSSGRFHEQFFGPGTRLTVL.

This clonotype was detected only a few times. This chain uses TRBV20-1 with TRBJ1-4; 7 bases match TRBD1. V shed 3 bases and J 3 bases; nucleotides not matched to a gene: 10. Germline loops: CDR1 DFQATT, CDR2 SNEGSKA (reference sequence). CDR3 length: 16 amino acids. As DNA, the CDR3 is TGCAGTGCTAGGGGGGGAGGGGGCATGGCTAATGAAAAACTGTTTTTT. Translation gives CSARGGGGMANEKLFF.

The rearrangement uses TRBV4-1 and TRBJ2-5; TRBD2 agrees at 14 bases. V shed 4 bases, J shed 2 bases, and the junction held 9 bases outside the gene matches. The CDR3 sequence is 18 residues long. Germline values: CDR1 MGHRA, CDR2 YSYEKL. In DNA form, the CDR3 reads TGCGCCAGCAGCCCGATCCGGACTAGCGGGGGGACTCAAGAGACCCAGTACTTC. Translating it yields CASSPIRTSGGTQETQYF.

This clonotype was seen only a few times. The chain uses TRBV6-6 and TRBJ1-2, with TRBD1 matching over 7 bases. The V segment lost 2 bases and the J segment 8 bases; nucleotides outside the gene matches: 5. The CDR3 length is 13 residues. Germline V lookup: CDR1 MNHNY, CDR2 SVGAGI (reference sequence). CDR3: CASSYEGARGYTF. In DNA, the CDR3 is TGTGCCAGCAGTTACGAGGGGGCGCGAGGCTACACCTTC.

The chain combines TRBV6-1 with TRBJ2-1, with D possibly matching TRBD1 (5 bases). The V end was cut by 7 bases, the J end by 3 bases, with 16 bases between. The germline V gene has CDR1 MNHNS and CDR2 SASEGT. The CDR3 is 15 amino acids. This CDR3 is CASTPTAGFYNEQFF. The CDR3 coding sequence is TGTGCCAGCACCCCAACGGCAGGGTTCTACAATGAGCAGTTCTTC.

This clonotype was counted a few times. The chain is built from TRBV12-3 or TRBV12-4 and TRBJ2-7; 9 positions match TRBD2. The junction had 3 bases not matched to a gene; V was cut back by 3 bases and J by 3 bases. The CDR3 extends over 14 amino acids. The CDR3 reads CASSLGLAYYEQYV. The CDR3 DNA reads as TGTGCCAGCAGTTTGGGACTAGCTTACTACGAGCAGTACGTC.

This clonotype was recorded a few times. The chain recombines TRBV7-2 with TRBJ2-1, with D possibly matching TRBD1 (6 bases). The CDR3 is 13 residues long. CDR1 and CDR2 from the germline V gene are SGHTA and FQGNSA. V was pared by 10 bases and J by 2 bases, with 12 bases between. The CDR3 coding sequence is TGTGCCACCCAGACAGGACCCTACAATGAGCAGTTCTTC. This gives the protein CATQTGPYNEQFF.

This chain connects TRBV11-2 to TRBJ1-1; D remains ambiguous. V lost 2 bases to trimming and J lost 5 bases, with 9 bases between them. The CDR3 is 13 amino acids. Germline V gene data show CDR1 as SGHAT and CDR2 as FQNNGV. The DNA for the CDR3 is TGTGCCAGCAGCTTAACGCCGGGGACTGAAGCTTTCTTT. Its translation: CASSLTPGTEAFF.

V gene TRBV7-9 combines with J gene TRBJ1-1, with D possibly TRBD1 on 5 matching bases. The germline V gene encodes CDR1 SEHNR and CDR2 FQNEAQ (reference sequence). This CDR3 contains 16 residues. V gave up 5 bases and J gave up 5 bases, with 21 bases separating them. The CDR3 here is CASSGRDVGVSTEAFF. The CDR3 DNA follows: TGTGCCAGCAGCGGACGGGACGTCGGGGTCTCTACTGAAGCTTTCTTT.

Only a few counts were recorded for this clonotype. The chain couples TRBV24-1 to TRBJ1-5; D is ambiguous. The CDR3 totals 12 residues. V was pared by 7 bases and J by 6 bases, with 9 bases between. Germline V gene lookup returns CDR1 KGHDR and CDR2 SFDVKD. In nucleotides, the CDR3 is TGTGCCACCAGCGACTCGGCTCAGCCCCAGCATTTT. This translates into CATSDSAQPQHF.